The rows below give T cell receptor beta chains drawn from one sample of a study of blood T cell repertoires in COVID-19. Sequenced by immunoSEQ multiplex PCR; TCRdb stores in-frame clones only, minus some. Among 100,000 to 150,000 clones listed, around 90% were seen once. The sample comprised peripheral blood. The receptors here all came from a man between 45 and 60 years old with COVID-19, enrolled during active disease. Both conserved end residues are part of each CDR3. The order of the fields is CDR3 DNA, CDR3 protein, V gene, clone size, J gene, D gene. A D gene is named only where the DNA matches it firmly. Not every row has a clone size; where given, it reads once, few, many or a size class.

TGTGCCAGCAGCGTATCCGGGACAGGGGACTGTTTCTTT CASSVSGTGDCFF TRBV9 . TRBJ1-1 TRBD1
TGCGCCAGCAGCCAGTGGACTAGCGGGGTCGAGACCCAGTACTTC CASSQWTSGVETQYF TRBV4-1 once TRBJ2-5 TRBD2
TGTGCCAGCAGCTCCTTCGGCTCCTACAATGAGCAGTTCTTC CASSSFGSYNEQFF TRBV5-4 . TRBJ2-1 .
TGTGCCACCAGTGATCTACTAGCGGGAGACACCGGGGAGCTGTTTTTT CATSDLLAGDTGELFF TRBV24-1 . TRBJ2-2 TRBD2
TGTGCCAGCAGTCAAACTAGCGGCGAATACAATGAGCAGTTCTTC CASSQTSGEYNEQFF TRBV6-5 . TRBJ2-1 TRBD2
TGCGCCAGCAGCCCGGGACAGGCGGGAGGCAATCAGCCCCAGCATTTT CASSPGQAGGNQPQHF TRBV4-1 . TRBJ1-5 TRBD1
TGTGCCTGGAGTCACGGGAGCTCCTACGAGCAGTACTTC CAWSHGSSYEQYF TRBV30 . TRBJ2-7 .
TGTGCCAGCAGTAACCGGGACAGGGGTTCACCCCTCCACTTT CASSNRDRGSPLHF TRBV27 few TRBJ1-6 TRBD1
TGTGCCAGCAGCTTAAGGCCAGGAGGTGGCTACACCTTC CASSLRPGGGYTF TRBV7-8 . TRBJ1-2 .
TGTGCCTGGAGCCCGGGGGGGTGGGAAAAACTGTTTTTT CAWSPGGWEKLFF TRBV30 . TRBJ1-4 .
TGTGCCACCAGTGATTTGCATAAGGAGGGCCACGCAGATACGCAGTATTTT CATSDLHKEGHADTQYF TRBV24-1 . TRBJ2-3 .
TGTGCCAGCAGCGCCCGGGTTCGTGGGGCTAGCGGGGCCGGGGAGCTGTTTTTT CASSARVRGASGAGELFF TRBV7-3 . TRBJ2-2 TRBD2
TGTGCCAGCAGCTCAGGACTAGCGCCCGAGCAGTACTTC CASSSGLAPEQYF TRBV7-2 once TRBJ2-7 TRBD2
TGTGCCAGCTCACCCTACGGTAGCGGGAGGGACGAGCAGTACTTC CASSPYGSGRDEQYF TRBV18 . TRBJ2-7 TRBD2
TGTGCCAGCAGCCAAGTAGGGTCCGGGATCGGAAACACCATATATTTT CASSQVGSGIGNTIYF TRBV4-2 . TRBJ1-3 .
TGTGCCAGCAGTTACCAGAGGGAAGCGACAGATACGCAGTATTTT CASSYQREATDTQYF TRBV6-2/TRBV6-3 . TRBJ2-3 .
TGTGCCAGTAGTATCACCATCACCCAGGGGAAAGAGCAGTACTTC CASSITITQGKEQYF TRBV19 . TRBJ2-7 .
TGTGCCAGCAGCGTAGCGAGCGGGAGCGTCGCCGGGGAGCTGTTTTTT CASSVASGSVAGELFF TRBV9 . TRBJ2-2 TRBD2
TGTGCCAGCAGCTTGGCCTCGGGACTAGCGGGAGGAGGGAAGACCCAGTACTTC CASSLASGLAGGGKTQYF TRBV5-4 . TRBJ2-5 TRBD2
TGCGCCAGCAGCCCCTTGGGACAGGGGCTTGAAAAACTGTTTTTT CASSPLGQGLEKLFF TRBV5-1 . TRBJ1-4 TRBD1
TGTGCCAGCAGCGAGACCGGACAGGCCTATGAGCAGTTCTTC CASSETGQAYEQFF TRBV9 . TRBJ2-1 TRBD1
TGTGCCTGGAAGTTGGCACAAGAGACCCAGTACTTC CAWKLAQETQYF TRBV30 . TRBJ2-5 .
TGTGCCAGCAGTTGGGGGGGAGGGGGGTACAATGAGCAGTTCTTC CASSWGGGGYNEQFF TRBV6-2/TRBV6-3 . TRBJ2-1 .
TGTGCCAGCAATCAGGACAGGGTCAACAATGAGCAGTTCTTC CASNQDRVNNEQFF TRBV28 . TRBJ2-1 TRBD1
TGTGCCAGCAGTGACTCCCCGACTAGCGGCTACAATGAGCAGTTCTTC CASSDSPTSGYNEQFF TRBV6-4 . TRBJ2-1 TRBD2
TGTGCCAGCGGCACAGGGCAAGGCTATGGCTACACCTTC CASGTGQGYGYTF TRBV9 . TRBJ1-2 .
TGTGCCAGCAGCCTGAAGGGACAGGGAATTTCTGGGGCCAACGTCCTGACTTTC CASSLKGQGISGANVLTF TRBV7-9 few TRBJ2-6 TRBD1
TGTGCCAGCAGTTCCGTCAGGGGCCTTCTCCTGGTATCCTACGAGCAGTACTTC CASSSVRGLLLVSYEQYF TRBV28 . TRBJ2-7 .
TGTGCCAGCAGATTACTAGCGGGAGTGAACACCGGGGAGCTGTTTTTT CASRLLAGVNTGELFF TRBV5-8 . TRBJ2-2 TRBD2
TGTGCCAGCAGCTCCCCGGGACAGGGGGTCTCTGGGGCCAACGTCCTGACTTTC CASSSPGQGVSGANVLTF TRBV5-6 . TRBJ2-6 TRBD1
TGTGCCAGCACGGGCTACGGGGGAGCTTTCTTT CASTGYGGAFF TRBV25-1 . TRBJ1-1 .
TGTGCCAGCAGCTTAGCGCCAGCGGGAGGGAGGATTTACAATGAGCAGTTCTTC CASSLAPAGGRIYNEQFF TRBV7-2 . TRBJ2-1 TRBD2
TGTGCCAGCAGGAGGGCCGGGGCAGATACGCAGTATTTT CASRRAGADTQYF TRBV11-2 . TRBJ2-3 .